Shown below are 8 T cell receptor beta chains from a single sample sequenced in a study of blood T cells in healthy people across ages. A second PCR of about 7 to 12 cycles used a sample-barcoded 5' primer and a J-beta primer mix. TCRdb re-derived calls from the 5' RACE reads in MiXCR, one entry per CDR3 protein. The repertoire has some 1.4 million distinct CDR3 sequences, approximately 42% of them found once; the top ten carry approximately 7.9%. Sequenced sample: blood. All receptors derive from a young woman in good health.

This clonotype has more than one count but fewer than ten. The DNA is left out, because the CDR3 cannot be placed on it with certainty; the CDR3 is given as TCRdb lists it. The chain uses TRBV21-1 and TRBJ2-6; TRBD1 was called by the table and not checked on the DNA. TRBV21-1 is marked as a pseudogene. From its first to its last residue, the CDR3 has 15 amino acids. The CDR3 sequence: CASTPVGSGANVLTF.

V usage is TRBV30 and J usage is TRBJ2-1; the D gene could be TRBD1 or TRBD2 (6 bases each). Deletions cut 1 base from V and 4 bases from J, with 14 bases between. Germline loops: CDR1 GTSNPN, CDR2 SVGIG (reference sequence). CDR3 length: 15 residues. The CDR3 spells CAWSGDLGGYNEQFF. CDR3 sequence (DNA): TGTGCCTGGAGTGGGGATCTAGGGGGGTACAATGAGCAGTTCTTC.

On this clonotype: One junction end disagrees with the germline gene, perhaps due to a read error. The rearrangement joins TRBV7-9 to TRBJ1-2; no clear D gene. Germline V CDR1 and CDR2: SEHNR, FQNEAQ (reference sequence). The CDR3 runs to 14 residues. The CDR3: CASRLSGNNYGYTF. The CDR3 nucleotides are TGTGCCAGCCGCTTATCGGGGAACAACTATGGCTACACCTTC.

This rearrangement joins TRBV20-1 to TRBJ2-7; D is uncertain. Germline CDR1 reads DFQATT; CDR2 reads SNEGSKA (reference sequence). CDR3 length: 12 residues. V lost 6 bases to trimming and J lost 5 bases, with 14 bases between them. CDR3 sequence (DNA): TGCAGTGCCTCGGGTTGGCAGGACGAGCAGTACTTC. The encoded protein is CSASGWQDEQYF.

The chain is built from TRBV7-6 and TRBJ2-1; 16 nucleotides agree with TRBD2. J gave up 4 bases and V 4 bases, and 7 bases lay outside the gene matches. Germline V gene sequence: CDR1 SGHVS, CDR2 FNYEAQ. There are 18 residues in the CDR3. The CDR3 loop is CASSSLGTSGRVYNEQFF. For the CDR3, the DNA is TGTGCCAGCAGCTCTCTGGGGACTAGCGGGAGGGTGTACAATGAGCAGTTCTTC.

The CDR3 coding sequence is TGTGCCAGCAGTCGGGGACTAGCGGGGGCGCCCTACGGGTTCTTC. This translates into CASSRGLAGAPYGFF. J is TRBJ2-1 and V is TRBV6-6; the match to TRBD2 covers 14 bases. The junction had 12 bases not matched to a gene; V was cut back by 5 bases and J by 15 bases. Per germline, CDR1 MNHNY and CDR2 SVGAGI (reference sequence). There are 15 residues in the CDR3.

In its sample, this clonotype was seen a few times. V usage is TRBV29-1 and J usage is TRBJ2-3; tentative D call: TRBD1 (6 bases). The CDR3 length is 13 residues. Between the trimmed V and J ends, which lost 8 bases and 2 bases, there was a span of 14 bases. The germline V gene has CDR1 SQVTM and CDR2 ANQGSEA. CDR3 nucleotide sequence: TGCAGCCTTTGGACAGCCCTCACAGATACGCAGTATTTT. Its protein is CSLWTALTDTQYF.

This sequence joins TRBV9 and TRBJ2-1; D is possibly TRBD1 or TRBD2 (6 bases each). CDR3 size: 16 residues. V lost 0 bases to trimming and J lost 6 bases, with 16 bases between them. The germline gives CDR1 SGDLS, CDR2 YYNGEE. In DNA, the CDR3 is TGTGCCAGCAGCGTAGATGGAGGGGGTTTTCTCAATGAGCAGTTCTTC. Its protein is CASSVDGGGFLNEQFF. The entire variable domain, with the rest obtained from reference TRBV9 and TRBJ2-1, is as follows: DSGVTQTPKHLITATGQRVTLRCSPRSGDLSVYWYQQSLDQGLQFLIQYYNGEERAKGNILERFSAQQFPDLHSELNLSSLELGDSALYFCASSVDGGGFLNEQFFGPGTRLTVL.